The rows below give T cell receptor beta chains drawn from one sample of a study of blood T cell repertoires in COVID-19. Generated by immunoSEQ multiplex PCR, the TCRdb table keeps only in-frame clones and is missing some. The sample lists around 81,000 clones; 85% were seen once. The sequencing input was peripheral blood. All receptors derive from a man aged 50 to 59 with acute or convalescent COVID-19. The CDR3 runs from the conserved cysteine through the conserved F or W. The D gene is left open where the match is weak. Part of the rows lack a size; the others show once, few, many or a class for expanded clones.

cdr3_length	v_call	clone_size	j_call	d_call	cdr3_aa	cdr3_nt
14	TRBV5-4	NA	TRBJ1-1	NA	CASSLTTINTEAFF	TGTGCCAGCAGCTTGACTACGATAAACACTGAAGCTTTCTTT
17	TRBV27	NA	TRBJ2-7	TRBD2	CASSSRLGRGSSYEQYF	TGTGCCAGCAGTTCCCGACTAGGGAGGGGTAGCTCCTACGAGCAGTACTTC
15	TRBV28	NA	TRBJ2-2	NA	CASSFRLENTGELFF	TGTGCCAGCAGTTTTAGGCTAGAAAACACCGGGGAGCTGTTTTTT
14	TRBV7-7	NA	TRBJ2-1	TRBD1	CASSPREGADEQFF	TGTGCCAGCAGCCCCAGAGAGGGGGCGGATGAGCAGTTCTTC
17	TRBV5-1	NA	TRBJ2-3	TRBD2	CASSLDSGGRWGDTQYF	TGCGCCAGCAGCTTGGATTCTGGCGGGAGGTGGGGAGATACGCAGTATTTT
12	TRBV29-1	few	TRBJ2-7	NA	CSVRDLAYEQYF	TGCAGCGTTCGGGACTTAGCCTACGAGCAGTACTTC
15	TRBV18	NA	TRBJ2-2	NA	CASSPGAQNTGELFF	TGTGCCAGCTCACCAGGAGCTCAGAACACCGGGGAGCTGTTTTTT
16	TRBV7-2	NA	TRBJ1-5	TRBD1	CASSLTGPHSNQPQHF	TGTGCCAGCAGCTTGACAGGGCCCCATAGCAATCAGCCCCAGCATTTT
19	TRBV6-6	NA	TRBJ1-2	TRBD1	CASSPSTRLGTGPNYGYTF	TGTGCCAGCAGTCCTTCAACTAGACTTGGGACAGGGCCCAACTATGGCTACACCTTC
16	TRBV27	NA	TRBJ2-5	TRBD2	CASTGGAGGRKETQYF	TGTGCCAGCACCGGGGGGGCCGGGGGAAGAAAAGAGACCCAGTACTTC
14	TRBV11-2	few	TRBJ1-4	NA	CASSILQGYEKLFF	TGTGCCAGCAGCATCCTACAGGGATATGAAAAACTGTTTTTT
17	TRBV4-1	once	TRBJ2-1	TRBD2	CASSQDPASGRSNEQFF	TGCGCCAGCAGCCAAGATCCGGCTAGCGGGAGAAGCAATGAGCAGTTCTTC
11	TRBV27	NA	TRBJ1-6	NA	CASRLVGPLHF	TGTGCCAGCAGACTAGTGGGGCCCCTCCACTTT
15	TRBV4-3	NA	TRBJ2-5	TRBD2	CASSHSRGDQETQYF	TGCGCCAGCAGCCATTCGCGGGGGGACCAAGAGACCCAGTACTTC
15	TRBV6-5	NA	TRBJ2-5	TRBD1	CASRPHQGARETQYF	TGTGCCAGCAGGCCACACCAGGGGGCGCGGGAGACCCAGTACTTC
15	TRBV4-3	NA	TRBJ2-2	NA	CASSRGGANTGELFF	TGCGCCAGCAGCCGGGGGGGCGCAAACACCGGGGAGCTGTTTTTT